This T cell receptor beta chain was obtained from a study of blood T cell repertoires in COVID-19. Turning to the study itself: PBMCs, B-cell-depleted T cells, or T cells provided the cDNA or gDNA that made up the material.

Germline CDR1 SGHAT, CDR2 FQDESV (reference sequence). Trimming shortened V by 5 bases and J by 3 bases, and 8 bases separated the two germline ends. The CDR3 covers 12 residues. In the source study's methods: Reference gene primers were amplified, and this amplification served to estimate nucleated cell counts. Sequencing used immunoSEQ multiplex PCR; TCRdb keeps in-frame clones, though not all of them. That table furnishes V, J and clone size, whereas the DNA furnished D and trimming. The sample has 150,000 to 200,000 clones; around nine tenths are singletons. Sequenced: peripheral blood. The V call is TRBV11-1, the J call TRBJ2-7; D call uncertain. The sequence came from a man between 35 and 55 years old with active or convalescent COVID-19. CDR3 coding DNA: TGTGCCAGCAGCCCCCGACTCTACGAGCAGTACTTC. Translating it yields CASSPRLYEQYF.